Sequencing of this TCR beta chain was carried out in a study of blood T cell repertoires in COVID-19. Sequencing was performed with immunoSEQ multiplex PCR; in TCRdb, only in-frame clones are kept and a portion is missing. The data show 250,000 to 350,000 clones, approximately 84% seen once. This CDR3 has 13 amino acids. Germline V gene sequence: CDR1 LGHNA, CDR2 YSLEER. V lost 2 bases and J lost 14, with 16 bases in between. This clone has just one count. Patients in Seattle were enrolled during active infection, then followed longitudinally. The source material was peripheral blood. V usage is TRBV4-3 and J usage is TRBJ2-1; D might be TRBD2 (5 bases). This clonotype was sampled from a person aged 70 to 85 with COVID-19, enrolled during active disease. CDR3 nucleotides: TGCGCCAGCAGCCAACGGGGTTACGGGGAAAAGTTCTTC. Its translation is CASSQRGYGEKFF.